This note documents a single T cell receptor beta chain sequence. In the original workflow: Reference gene primer amplification in the assay estimated nucleated cell counts. Clones were sequenced by immunoSEQ multiplex PCR, and TCRdb holds only the in-frame ones, with some missing. D and trimming come from the DNA, and the V and J calls and clone size come from that table. The sample includes over 200,000 clones, more than 70% seen only once; the top ten take roughly 8.2%. This sample was included in a study of blood T cell repertoires in COVID-19. The wider study: Acute and convalescent COVID-19 samples came from the United States, Italy and Spain.

This CDR3 is built from 14 residues. Germline CDR1 reads SGHNT; CDR2 reads YENEEA. The trim removed 5 bases at V and 5 bases at J, leaving 7 bases unmatched. The rearrangement links TRBV11-3 to TRBJ2-3, with 7 bases that match TRBD1. The origin of this receptor is a woman in her fifties or sixties with acute or convalescent COVID-19. Source material: peripheral blood. CDR3 in amino acids: CASSEKGAGDTQYF. The DNA of the CDR3 is TGTGCCAGCAGCGAGAAGGGGGCGGGAGATACGCAGTATTTT.